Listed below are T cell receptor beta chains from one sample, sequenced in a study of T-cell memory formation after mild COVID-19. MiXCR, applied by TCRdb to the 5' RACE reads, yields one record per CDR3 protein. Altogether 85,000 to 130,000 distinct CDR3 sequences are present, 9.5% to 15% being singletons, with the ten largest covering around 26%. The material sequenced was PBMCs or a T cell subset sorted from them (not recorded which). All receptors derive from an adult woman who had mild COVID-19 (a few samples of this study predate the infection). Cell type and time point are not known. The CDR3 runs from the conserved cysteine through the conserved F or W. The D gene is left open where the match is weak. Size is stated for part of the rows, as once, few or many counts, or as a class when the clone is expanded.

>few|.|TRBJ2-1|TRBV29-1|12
CSVEDQYNEQFF
TGCAGCGTTGAGGACCAATACAATGAGCAGTTCTTC
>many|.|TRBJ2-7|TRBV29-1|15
CSVEALAEGSYEQYF
TGCAGCGTTGAAGCTCTGGCGGAAGGCTCCTACGAGCAGTACTTC
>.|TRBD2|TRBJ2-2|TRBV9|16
CASSYEAGGPTGELFF
TGTGCCAGCAGCTATGAAGCGGGGGGGCCCACCGGGGAGCTGTTTTTT
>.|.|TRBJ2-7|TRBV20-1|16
CSARDEVGYDSGEQYF
TGCAGTGCTAGAGATGAAGTTGGATACGACTCCGGCGAGCAGTACTTC
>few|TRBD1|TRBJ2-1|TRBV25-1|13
CASRGQGYNEQFF
TGTGCCAGCAGAGGACAGGGTTACAATGAGCAGTTCTTC
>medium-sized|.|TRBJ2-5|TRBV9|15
CASSAFFGVLETQYF
TGTGCCAGCAGCGCCTTTTTCGGCGTCCTAGAGACCCAGTACTTC
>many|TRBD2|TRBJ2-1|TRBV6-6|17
CASSYSPTSGVYNEQFF
TGTGCCAGCAGTTACTCGCCAACTAGCGGGGTCTACAATGAGCAGTTCTTC
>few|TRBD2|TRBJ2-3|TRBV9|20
CASSPEGNGQASGSTDTQYF
TGTGCCAGCAGCCCCGAAGGGAACGGACAGGCTAGCGGGAGTACAGATACGCAGTATTTT
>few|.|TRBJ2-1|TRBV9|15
CASSVDGGAGNEQFF
TGTGCCAGCAGCGTAGATGGGGGGGCTGGAAATGAGCAGTTCTTC
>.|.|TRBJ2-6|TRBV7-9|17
CASSYYAGTSGANVLTF
TGTGCCAGCAGCTATTATGCCGGGACGAGTGGGGCCAACGTCCTGACTTTC
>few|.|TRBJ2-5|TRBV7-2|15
CASIPRGVSLETQYF
TGTGCCAGCATCCCACGAGGGGTCTCCCTAGAGACCCAGTACTTC
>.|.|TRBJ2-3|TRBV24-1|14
CATSPRSSTDTQYF
TGTGCCACCAGTCCTCGTAGTAGCACAGATACGCAGTATTTT
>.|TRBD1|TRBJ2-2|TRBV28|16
CASSLPGTGLAGELFF
TGTGCCAGCAGTCTCCCTGGGACAGGGCTGGCCGGGGAGCTGTTTTTT
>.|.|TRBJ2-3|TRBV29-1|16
CSVEEAVGSRSDTQYF
TGCAGCGTTGAAGAGGCGGTTGGTAGCCGGTCTGATACGCAGTATTTT
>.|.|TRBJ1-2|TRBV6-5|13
CASSSHRSYGYTF
TGTGCCAGCAGTTCTCACAGGAGCTATGGCTACACCTTC
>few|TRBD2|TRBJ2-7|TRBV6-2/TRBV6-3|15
CASSYGTSGSYEQYF
TGTGCCAGCAGTTACGGGACTAGCGGGTCCTACGAGCAGTACTTC
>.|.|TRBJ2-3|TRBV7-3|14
CASSFEGLTDTQYF
TGTGCCAGCAGCTTCGAGGGGCTTACAGATACGCAGTATTTT
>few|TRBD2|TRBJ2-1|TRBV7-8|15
CASSFPGGGIYEQFF
TGTGCCAGCAGCTTCCCGGGGGGTGGTATTTATGAGCAGTTCTTC
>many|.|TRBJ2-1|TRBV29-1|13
CSAAGLHTNEQFF
TGCAGCGCGGCTGGACTCCACACCAATGAGCAGTTCTTC
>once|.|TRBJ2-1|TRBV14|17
CASSQAGGILGANEQFF
TGTGCCAGCAGCCAAGCAGGAGGGATCTTAGGGGCCAATGAGCAGTTCTTC
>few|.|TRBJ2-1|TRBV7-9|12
CASSTRLNEQFF
TGTGCCAGCAGCACCCGTCTTAATGAGCAGTTCTTC
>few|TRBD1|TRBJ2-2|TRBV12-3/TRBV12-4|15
CASSSRQGNTGELFF
TGTGCCAGCAGTTCCCGACAGGGTAACACCGGGGAGCTGTTTTTT
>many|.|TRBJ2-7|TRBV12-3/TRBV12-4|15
CASSPLWGGSYEQYF
TGTGCCAGCAGTCCACTATGGGGAGGCTCCTACGAGCAGTACTTC
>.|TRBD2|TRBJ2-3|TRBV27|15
CASSLGGSWEDTQYF
TGTGCCAGCAGTTTAGGCGGGAGTTGGGAAGATACGCAGTATTTT
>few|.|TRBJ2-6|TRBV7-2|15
CASSLIFSGANVLTF
TGTGCCAGCAGCTTGATTTTCTCTGGGGCCAACGTCCTGACTTTC
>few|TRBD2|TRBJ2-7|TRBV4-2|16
CASSGKGTSGIHEQYF
TGTGCCAGCAGCGGTAAAGGGACTAGCGGGATTCACGAGCAGTACTTC
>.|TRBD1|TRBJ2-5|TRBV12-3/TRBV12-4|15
CASSFGRGREETQYF
TGTGCCAGCAGTTTTGGCAGGGGGCGCGAAGAGACCCAGTACTTC
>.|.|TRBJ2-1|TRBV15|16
CATSREIYHSYNEQFF
TGTGCCACCAGCAGAGAGATATACCACTCCTACAATGAGCAGTTCTTC
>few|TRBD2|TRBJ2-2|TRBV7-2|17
CASSSGLAGVIAGELFF
TGTGCCAGCAGCTCAGGACTAGCGGGAGTGATCGCCGGGGAGCTGTTTTTT
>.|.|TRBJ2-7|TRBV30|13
CASSMGASYEQYF
TGTGCCTCCTCGATGGGGGCCTCCTACGAGCAGTACTTC
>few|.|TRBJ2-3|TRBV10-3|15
CAIDEKDSNTDTQYF
TGTGCCATCGACGAGAAGGACAGCAACACAGATACGCAGTATTTT
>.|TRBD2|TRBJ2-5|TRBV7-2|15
CASSLPLAGQETQYF
TGTGCCAGCAGCTTACCTTTAGCGGGGCAGGAGACCCAGTACTTC
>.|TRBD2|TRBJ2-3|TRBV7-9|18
CASSVLEAAGGHTDTQYF
TGTGCCAGCAGCGTCTTGGAGGCCGCGGGGGGTCACACAGATACGCAGTATTTT
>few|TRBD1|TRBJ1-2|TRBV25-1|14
CASSVGQGAIGYTF
TGTGCCAGCAGTGTGGGACAGGGGGCGATTGGCTACACCTTC
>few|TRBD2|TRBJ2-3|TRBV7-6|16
CASSSSGGTSTDTQYF
TGTGCCAGCAGCTCTAGCGGCGGCACTAGCACAGATACGCAGTATTTT